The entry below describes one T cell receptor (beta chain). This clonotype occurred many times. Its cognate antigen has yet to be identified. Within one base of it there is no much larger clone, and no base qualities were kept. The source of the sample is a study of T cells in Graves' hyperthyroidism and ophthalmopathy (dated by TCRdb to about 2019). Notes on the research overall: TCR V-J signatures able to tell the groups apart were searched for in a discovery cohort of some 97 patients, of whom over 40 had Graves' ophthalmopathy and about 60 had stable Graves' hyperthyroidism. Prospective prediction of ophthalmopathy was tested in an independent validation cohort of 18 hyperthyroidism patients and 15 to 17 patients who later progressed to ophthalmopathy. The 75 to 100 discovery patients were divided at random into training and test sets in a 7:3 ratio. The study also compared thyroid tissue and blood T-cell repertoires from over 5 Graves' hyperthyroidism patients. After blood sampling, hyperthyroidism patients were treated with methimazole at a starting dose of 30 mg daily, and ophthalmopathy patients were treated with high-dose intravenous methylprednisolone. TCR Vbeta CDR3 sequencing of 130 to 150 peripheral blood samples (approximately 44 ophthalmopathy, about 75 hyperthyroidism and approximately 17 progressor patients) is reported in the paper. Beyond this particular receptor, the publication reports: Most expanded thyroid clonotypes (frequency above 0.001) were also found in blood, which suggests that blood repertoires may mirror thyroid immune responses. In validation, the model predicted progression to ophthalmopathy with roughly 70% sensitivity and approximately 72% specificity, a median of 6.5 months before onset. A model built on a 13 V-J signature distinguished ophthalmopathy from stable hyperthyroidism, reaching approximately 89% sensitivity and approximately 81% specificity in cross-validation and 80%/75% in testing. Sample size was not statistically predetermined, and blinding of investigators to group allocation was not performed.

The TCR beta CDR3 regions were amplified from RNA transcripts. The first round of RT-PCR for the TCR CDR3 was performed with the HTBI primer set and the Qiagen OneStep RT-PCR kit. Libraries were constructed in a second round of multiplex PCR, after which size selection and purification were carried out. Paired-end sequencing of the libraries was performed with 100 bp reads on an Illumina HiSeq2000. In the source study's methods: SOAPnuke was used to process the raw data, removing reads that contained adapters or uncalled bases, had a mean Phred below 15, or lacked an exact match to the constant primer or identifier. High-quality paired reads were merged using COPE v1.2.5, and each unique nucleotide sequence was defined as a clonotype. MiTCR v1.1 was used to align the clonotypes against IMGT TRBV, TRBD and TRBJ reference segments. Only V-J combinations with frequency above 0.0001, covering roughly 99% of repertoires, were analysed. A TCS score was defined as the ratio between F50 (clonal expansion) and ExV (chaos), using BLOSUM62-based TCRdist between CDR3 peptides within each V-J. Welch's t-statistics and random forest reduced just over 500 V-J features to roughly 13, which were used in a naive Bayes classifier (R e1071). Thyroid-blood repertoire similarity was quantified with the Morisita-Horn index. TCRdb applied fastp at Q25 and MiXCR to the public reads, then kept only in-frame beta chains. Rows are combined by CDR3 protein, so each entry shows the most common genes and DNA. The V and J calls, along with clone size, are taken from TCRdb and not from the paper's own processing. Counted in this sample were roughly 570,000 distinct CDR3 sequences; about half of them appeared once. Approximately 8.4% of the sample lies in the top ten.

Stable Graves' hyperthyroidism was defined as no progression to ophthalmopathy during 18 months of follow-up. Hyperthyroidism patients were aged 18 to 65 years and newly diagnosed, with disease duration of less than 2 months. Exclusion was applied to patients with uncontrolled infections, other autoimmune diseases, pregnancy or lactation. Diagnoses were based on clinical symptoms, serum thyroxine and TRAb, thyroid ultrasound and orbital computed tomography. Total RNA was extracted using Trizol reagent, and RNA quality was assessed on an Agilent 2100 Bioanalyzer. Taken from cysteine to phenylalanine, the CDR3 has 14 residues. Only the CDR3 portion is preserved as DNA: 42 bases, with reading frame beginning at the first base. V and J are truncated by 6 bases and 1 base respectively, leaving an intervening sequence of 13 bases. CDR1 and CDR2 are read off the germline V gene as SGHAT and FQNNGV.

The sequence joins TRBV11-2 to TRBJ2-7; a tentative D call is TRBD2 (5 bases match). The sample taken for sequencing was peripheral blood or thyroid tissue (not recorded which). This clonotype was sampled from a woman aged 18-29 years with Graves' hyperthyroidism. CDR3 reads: CASRTPGSSYEQYF. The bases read TGTGCCAGCAGAACCCCGGGGAGTTCCTACGAGCAGTACTTC.